A single sample gave rise to the 23 T cell receptor beta chains below, sequenced in a study of T cells in Graves' hyperthyroidism and ophthalmopathy. The source material, RNA transcripts, was used to amplify TCR beta CDR3 regions. During a first-round RT-PCR of the TCR CDR3, the HTBI primer set was used. MiXCR, applied by TCRdb to the multiplex PCR reads, yields one record per CDR3 protein. Of nearly 600,000 distinct CDR3 sequences listed, around 14% were seen once; the top ten hold under 7%. The specimen sequenced was blood. The receptors come from a woman aged 25-40 years with Graves' hyperthyroidism that later progressed to Graves' ophthalmopathy.

This clonotype occurred many times. The V call is TRBV12-3 or TRBV12-4, the J call TRBJ2-1; 9 bases are a match to TRBD2. With V trimmed by 6 bases and J by 2 bases, 5 bases remained unmatched. The CDR3 is 15 amino acids. The CDR3 sequence is CASRLAGSPYNEQFF. The CDR3 DNA reads TGTGCCAGCAGGCTAGCGGGGTCCCCCTACAATGAGCAGTTCTTC.

This clonotype was counted many times. The V call is TRBV6-1, the J call TRBJ1-6, with D unresolved. Trimming pared 5 bases from V and 10 bases from J, leaving 15 bases between. The CDR3 covers 14 residues. Germline V gene lookup returns CDR1 MNHNS and CDR2 SASEGT. The CDR3 nucleotides are TGTGCCAGCAGTCGGACCTCCGAGGGCTCACCCCTCCACTTT. It codes for CASSRTSEGSPLHF.

This clonotype has at least ten counts. The chain has TRBV3-1 and TRBJ2-3; 11 positions agree with TRBD2. This CDR3 has 16 amino acids. The V and J ends lost 4 bases and 3 bases, in that order; junction bases with no gene match: 6. Germline V CDR1 and CDR2: LGHDT, YNNKEL (reference sequence). CDR3 residues: CASSRPTSGKTDTQYF. CDR3 DNA: TGTGCCAGCAGCCGCCCGACTAGCGGGAAAACAGATACGCAGTATTTT.

This clonotype has a count of ten or more. DNA for the CDR3: TGTGCCTGGGACAGGTCCTACGAGCAGTACTTC. Its translation is CAWDRSYEQYF. The V call is TRBV30, the J call TRBJ2-7; D is perhaps TRBD1 (6 bases). Trimming removed 5 bases at V and 1 base at J, with 6 bases between. Germline loops: CDR1 GTSNPN, CDR2 SVGIG (reference sequence). The CDR3 runs 11 residues.

This clonotype was picked up a small number of times. The chain couples TRBV19 to TRBJ2-2; 10 bases match TRBD2. Germline-derived CDR1 and CDR2 are LNHDA and SQIVND (reference sequence). The CDR3 totals 14 residues. The junction had 6 bases not matched to a gene; V was cut back by 7 bases and J by 7 bases. The CDR3 loop reads CASTQREGHGELFF. Written as DNA, the CDR3 is TGTGCCAGTACTCAGCGGGAGGGTCACGGGGAGCTGTTTTTT.

The V gene is TRBV12-3 or TRBV12-4, the J gene TRBJ1-2; possible D gene TRBD1, 5 bases. The CDR3 has 16 residues. V lost 1 base, J lost 6 bases, and 18 bases lay in between. The CDR3 DNA reads TGTGCCAGCAGTTTAGGTCTCAGGGTTAGCCGTAATGGCTACACCTTC. Protein product: CASSLGLRVSRNGYTF.

J is TRBJ1-2 and V is TRBV7-6; D uncertain. From germline, CDR1 is SGHVS and CDR2 FNYEAQ. The CDR3 runs to 13 residues. The V end lost 4 bases, the J end lost 1 base, and 7 bases lay between the germline ends. The CDR3 loop reads CASSSFSNYGYTF. The CDR3 nucleotides read TGTGCCAGCAGCTCTTTTAGTAACTATGGCTACACCTTC.

The chain combines TRBV6-2 or TRBV6-3 with TRBJ2-2; 11 nucleotides align to TRBD2. Germline lookup yields CDR1 MNHEY and CDR2 SVGEGT. The CDR3 consists of 16 residues. The ends lost 0 bases at V and 4 bases at J; junction bases unmatched: 1. CDR3 residues: CASSYSGLAGTGELFF. DNA of the CDR3: TGTGCCAGCAGTTACTCCGGACTAGCGGGCACCGGGGAGCTGTTTTTT.

This clonotype was detected ten times or more. The chain carries TRBV6-5 and TRBJ2-3; 7 bases line up with TRBD2. This CDR3 spans 13 amino acids. V was clipped by 2 bases and J by 5 bases; unmatched bases: 1. CDR1 and CDR2 from the germline V gene are MNHEY and SVGAGI. CDR3 sequence (DNA): TGTGCCAGCAGTTACCCGGGGGGAGATACGCAGTATTTT. Amino acids: CASSYPGGDTQYF.

The sample holds many counts of this clonotype. The chain carries TRBV5-1 and TRBJ1-3; 10 bases fit TRBD1. Per the germline V gene, CDR1 is SGHRS and CDR2 is YFSETQ. The CDR3 is 16 amino acids. Trimming took 3 bases from V and 0 from J; bases not matched to a gene: 3. CDR3 in DNA: TGCGCCAGCAGCTCCGGGACAGGGGCCTCTGGAAACACCATATATTTT. The encoded protein is CASSSGTGASGNTIYF.

This clonotype was observed many times. The chain has TRBV7-9 and TRBJ2-1, with 8 bases fitting TRBD2. From germline, CDR1 is SEHNR and CDR2 FQNEAQ (reference sequence). The CDR3 loop spans 15 amino acids. V was pared by 5 bases and J by 7 bases, with 10 bases of the junction left unmatched. CDR3 protein: CASSLSRAGGNEQFF. The CDR3 region has the DNA TGTGCCAGCAGCCTTAGTCGGGCGGGAGGTAATGAGCAGTTCTTC.

This clonotype was seen only a few times. This chain joins TRBV6-2 or TRBV6-3 and TRBJ1-5, with a tentative D call TRBD1 (6 bases). CDR3 length equals 16 residues. Germline V lookup: CDR1 MNHEY, CDR2 SVGEGT. Trimming cost V 4 bases and J 1 base, with 14 bases left between them. As DNA, the CDR3 is TGTGCCAGCAGTTTATTTAGGGGGACGAGCAATCAGCCCCAGCATTTT. Amino acids: CASSLFRGTSNQPQHF.

This clonotype was seen more than once but under ten times. This rearrangement joins TRBV4-3 to TRBJ2-1, with TRBD2 matching 8 bases. The V gene end was trimmed by 10 bases and the J gene end by 2 bases; junction bases not matched to a gene: 7. CDR1 LGHNA and CDR2 YSLEER come from the germline V gene. This CDR3 has 14 residues. Here the CDR3 reads CATSPGLAYNEQFF. For the CDR3, the DNA is TGCGCCACCAGTCCGGGACTAGCCTACAATGAGCAGTTCTTC.

This clonotype was counted many times. The chain has TRBV6-2 or TRBV6-3 and TRBJ1-5; a weak D match, TRBD1 (5 bases). This CDR3 has 15 residues. The germline CDR1 and CDR2 sequences are MNHEY and SVGEGT. The V gene lost 2 bases and the J gene lost 6 bases, with 14 bases spanning the gap. The CDR3 bases are TGTGCCAGCAGTTACGGTGGAGGGGATGGTCAGCCCCAGCATTTT. Protein: CASSYGGGDGQPQHF.

The rearrangement joins TRBV14 to TRBJ2-7; D gene uncertain. V lost 0 bases, J lost 2 bases, and 11 bases lay in between. CDR1 SGHDN and CDR2 FVKESK come from the germline V gene. This CDR3 comprises 15 residues. The CDR3, as DNA: TGTGCCAGCAGCCAAGAAAGGTTACCGGCCTACGAGCAGTACTTC. Translation gives CASSQERLPAYEQYF. The variable domain in full, completed from reference TRBV14 and TRBJ2-7, reads EAGVTQFPSHSVIEKGQTVTLRCDPISGHDNLYWYRRVMGKEIKFLLHFVKESKQDESGMPNNRFLAERTGGTYSTLKVQPAELEDSGVYFCASSQERLPAYEQYFGPGTRLTVT.

CDR3: CSARLSGGSMNTEAFF. DNA of the CDR3: TGCAGTGCTAGACTGAGTGGTGGAAGTATGAACACTGAAGCTTTCTTT. This chain links TRBV20-1 with TRBJ1-1; no definite D call. Per the germline V gene, CDR1 is DFQATT and CDR2 is SNEGSKA (reference sequence). V was trimmed by 2 bases and J by 0 bases, leaving 16 bases between them. The CDR3 runs 16 residues.

Ten or more counts support this clonotype. The chain combines TRBV5-5 with TRBJ1-6, with TRBD1 matching 7 bases. The CDR3 spans 15 residues. CDR1 SGHKS and CDR2 YYEKEE come from the germline V gene (reference sequence). The trim removed 4 bases at V and 7 bases at J, leaving 8 bases unmatched. Written as DNA, the CDR3 is TGTGCCAGCAGCGCTACAGGGGATCGGAATTCACCCCTCCACTTT. The encoded protein is CASSATGDRNSPLHF.

In its sample, this clonotype was seen many times. This CDR3 is CASRNIPGQGADEQFF. The CDR3 region has the DNA TGTGCCAGCAGAAATATACCGGGACAGGGGGCTGATGAGCAGTTCTTC. The rearrangement links TRBV28 to TRBJ2-1, with 12 bases matching TRBD1. Trimming took 6 bases from V and 8 from J; bases not matched to a gene: 11. The CDR3 contains 16 residues. Germline lookup yields CDR1 MDHEN and CDR2 SYDVKM.

This rearrangement joins TRBV5-1 to TRBJ1-1, with D unclear. V dropped 3 bases and J dropped 1 base, with 7 bases sitting between them. Germline CDR1 is SGHRS and CDR2 is YFSETQ. The CDR3 runs 13 residues. The CDR3 sequence is CASSSNRNTEAFF. DNA of the CDR3: TGCGCCAGCAGCTCCAATAGGAACACTGAAGCTTTCTTT.

There are many counts of this clonotype. The chain uses TRBV19 and TRBJ2-3, with D uncertain. V lost 2 bases, J lost 1 base, and 10 bases lay in between. This CDR3 spans 15 amino acids. The germline gives CDR1 LNHDA, CDR2 SQIVND (reference sequence). Here the CDR3 reads CASSILGQGTDTQYF. The CDR3 region has the DNA TGTGCCAGTAGTATACTGGGTCAAGGCACAGATACGCAGTATTTT.

Many counts were recorded for this clonotype. The chain links TRBV6-2 or TRBV6-3 to TRBJ1-1, with D unclear. V was clipped by 7 bases and J by 5 bases, with 8 bases between them. The length of the CDR3 is 11 residues. Germline lookup yields CDR1 MNHEY and CDR2 SVGEGT. The CDR3 sequence: CASIKNTEAFF. CDR3 DNA: TGTGCCAGCATTAAAAATACTGAAGCTTTCTTT.

This clonotype has a count of ten or more. The chain uses TRBV12-3 or TRBV12-4 and TRBJ1-2, with TRBD1 matching over 10 bases. Losses at the gene ends were 4 bases for V and 3 bases for J; bases not matched to a gene: 2. The CDR3 contains 14 residues. CDR3 coding DNA: TGTGCCAGCAGTTCGGACAGGGGGGACTATGGCTACACCTTC. Amino acids: CASSSDRGDYGYTF.

This clonotype was seen ten or more times. V and J are TRBV6-2 or TRBV6-3 and TRBJ2-1; D is unresolved. V lost 2 bases, J lost 8 bases, and 4 bases lay in between. Germline V gene lookup returns CDR1 MNHEY and CDR2 SVGEGT. The CDR3 loop spans 11 amino acids. The CDR3 sequence is CASSYAYEQFF. The DNA for the CDR3 is TGTGCCAGCAGTTACGCATATGAGCAGTTCTTC.